The 8 T cell receptor beta chains below come from one sample, sequenced in a study of cytomegalovirus exposure and HLA in healthy donors. 13 Jbeta primers and 60 Vbeta primers were used for the PCR. Assay used: immunoSEQ multiplex PCR; TCRdb lists only in-frame clones, some missing. Altogether 150,000 or so clones are present, approximately 80% being singletons, with the ten largest covering 2% to 2.5%. The source material was PBMCs. These receptors came from a man aged 50 to 60 in good health and CMV-seronegative.

The V gene is TRBV27, the J gene TRBJ1-4, with a possible D match to TRBD1 (5 bases). Germline assignment: CDR1 MNHEY and CDR2 SMNVEV (reference sequence). V shed 2 bases and J shed 0 bases, with 10 bases lying between them. The CDR3 has 16 residues. The CDR3 here is CASSLIGAATNEKLFF. CDR3 coding DNA: TGTGCCAGCAGTTTAATAGGGGCTGCAACTAATGAAAAACTGTTTTTT. The variable domain in full, completed from reference TRBV27 and TRBJ1-4, reads EAQVTQNPRYLITVTGKKLTVTCSQNMNHEYMSWYRQDPGLGLRQIYYSMNVEVTDKGDVPEGYKVSRKEKRNFPLILESPSPNQTSLYFCASSLIGAATNEKLFFGSGTQLSVL.

As regards this clone: An end of the junction does not agree with germline; a read error may underlie this. The rearrangement links TRBV7-7 to TRBJ1-4, with D possibly being TRBD1 (5 bases). Germline assignment: CDR1 SSHAT and CDR2 FNYEAQ (reference sequence). This CDR3 contains 15 residues. In nucleotides, the CDR3 is TGTGCTAGCAGCAGCGGGGACCGAGTACTTGAAAAACTGTTTTTT. Residues: CASSSGDRVLEKLFF.

The chain is built from TRBV4-1 and TRBJ1-6; 9 nucleotides align to TRBD1. The CDR3 consists of 15 residues. Germline V gene sequence: CDR1 MGHRA, CDR2 YSYEKL. Trimming took 4 bases from V and 9 from J; bases not matched to a gene: 7. CDR3 nucleotide sequence: TGCGCCAGCAGCCTGGGACAGGGAAATTCTTCACCCCTCCACTTT. Its protein product is CASSLGQGNSSPLHF.

The genes are TRBV30 and TRBJ1-2; D is uncertain. The CDR3 consists of 12 residues. V was clipped by 3 bases and J by 3 bases, with 8 bases between them. The V gene's germline CDR1 is GTSNPN and CDR2 SVGIG (reference sequence). Written as DNA, the CDR3 is TGTGCCTGGAGAGTGGAGGACTATGGCTACACCTTC. This encodes CAWRVEDYGYTF. The full variable domain, with the rest looked up from reference TRBV30 and TRBJ1-2, is SQTIHQWPATLVQPVGSPLSLECTVEGTSNPNLYWYRQAAGRGLQLLFYSVGIGQISSEVPQNLSASRPQDRQFILSSKKLLLSDSGFYLCAWRVEDYGYTFGSGTRLTVV.

This chain connects TRBV5-1 to TRBJ2-5; 7 positions agree with TRBD1. Germline CDR1 SGHRS, CDR2 YFSETQ. Germline trimming cut 2 bases from V and 4 bases from J; bases unmatched to any gene: 5. The CDR3 is 14 residues long. The CDR3 nucleotides are TGCGCCAGCAGCTTAAACAGGGGCGGAGAGACCCAGTACTTC. As protein: CASSLNRGGETQYF.

Only a few counts were recorded for this clone. V gene TRBV19 combines with J gene TRBJ2-5, with D maybe TRBD1 (6 bases). The CDR3 is 14 amino acids. V was trimmed by 7 bases and J by 5 bases, leaving 17 bases between them. Germline lookup yields CDR1 LNHDA and CDR2 SQIVND (reference sequence). The CDR3 here is CASKPGHAGETQYF. CDR3 DNA: TGTGCCAGTAAACCGGGACACGCTGGGGAGACCCAGTACTTC.

The chain has TRBV2 and TRBJ2-1; TRBD2 matches 10 bases. The CDR3 is 14 residues long. V shed 4 bases, J shed 9 bases, and the junction held 6 bases outside the gene matches. Germline assignment: CDR1 SNHLY and CDR2 FYNNEI. The CDR3 bases are TGTGCCAGCAGTGGGCTAGCGGGGGACCCTGAGCAGTTCTTC. Residues: CASSGLAGDPEQFF.

The CDR3 nucleotides read TGCGCCAGCAGCTTGGCTGCCAGCTCCTACAATGAGCAGTTCTTC. Amino acid sequence: CASSLAASSYNEQFF. The chain carries TRBV5-1 and TRBJ2-1; no definite D call. Germline V CDR1 and CDR2: SGHRS, YFSETQ. This CDR3 spans 15 amino acids. The ends were cut back, 0 bases at V and 0 bases at J, with 7 bases in the middle.